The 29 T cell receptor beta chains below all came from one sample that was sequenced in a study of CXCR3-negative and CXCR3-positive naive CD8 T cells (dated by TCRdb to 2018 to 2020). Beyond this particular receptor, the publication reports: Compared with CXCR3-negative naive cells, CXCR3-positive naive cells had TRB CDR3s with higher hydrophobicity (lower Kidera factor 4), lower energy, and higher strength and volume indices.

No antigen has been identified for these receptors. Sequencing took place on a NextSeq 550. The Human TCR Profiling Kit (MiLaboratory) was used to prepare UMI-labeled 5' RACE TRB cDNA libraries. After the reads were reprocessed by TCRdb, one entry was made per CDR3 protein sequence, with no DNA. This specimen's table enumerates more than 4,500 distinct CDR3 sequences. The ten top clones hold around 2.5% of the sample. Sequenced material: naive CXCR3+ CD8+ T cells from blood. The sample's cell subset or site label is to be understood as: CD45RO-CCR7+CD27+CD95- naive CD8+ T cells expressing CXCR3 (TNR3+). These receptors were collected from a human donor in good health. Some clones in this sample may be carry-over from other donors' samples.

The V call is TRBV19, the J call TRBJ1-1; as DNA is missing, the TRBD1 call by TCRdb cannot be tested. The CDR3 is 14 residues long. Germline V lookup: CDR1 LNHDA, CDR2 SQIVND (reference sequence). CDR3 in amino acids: CASSPWDRNTEAFF.

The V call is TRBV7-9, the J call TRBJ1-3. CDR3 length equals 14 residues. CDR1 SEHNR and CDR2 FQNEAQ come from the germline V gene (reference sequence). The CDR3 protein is CASSPRGAGNTIYF. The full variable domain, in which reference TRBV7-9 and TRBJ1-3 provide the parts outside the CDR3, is DTGVSQNPRHKITKRGQNVTFRCDPISEHNRLYWYRQTLGQGPEFLTYFQNEAQLEKSRLLSDRFSAERPKGSFSTLEIQRTEQGDSAMYLCASSPRGAGNTIYFGEGSWLTVV.

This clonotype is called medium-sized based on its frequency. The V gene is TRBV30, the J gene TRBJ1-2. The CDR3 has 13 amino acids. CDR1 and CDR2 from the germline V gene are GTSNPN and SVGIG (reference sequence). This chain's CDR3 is CAWTVGEVDGYTF.

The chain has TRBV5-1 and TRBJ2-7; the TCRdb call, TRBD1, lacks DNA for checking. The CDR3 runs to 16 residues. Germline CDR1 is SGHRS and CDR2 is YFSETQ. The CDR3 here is CASSSPAQTGGYEQYF. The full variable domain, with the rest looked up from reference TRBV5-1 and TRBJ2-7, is KAGVTQTPRYLIKTRGQQVTLSCSPISGHRSVSWYQQTPGQGLQFLFEYFSETQRNKGNFPGRFSGRQFSNSRSEMNVSTLELGDSALYLCASSSPAQTGGYEQYFGPGTRLTVT.

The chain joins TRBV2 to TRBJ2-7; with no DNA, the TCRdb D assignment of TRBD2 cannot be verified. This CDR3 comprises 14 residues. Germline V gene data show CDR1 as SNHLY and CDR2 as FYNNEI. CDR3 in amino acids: CASRTSGSIYEQYF. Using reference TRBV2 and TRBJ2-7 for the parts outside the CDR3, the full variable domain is EPEVTQTPSHQVTQMGQEVILRCVPISNHLYFYWYRQILGQKVEFLVSFYNNEISEKSEIFDDQFSVERPDGSNFTLKIRSTKLEDSAMYFCASRTSGSIYEQYFGPGTRLTVT.

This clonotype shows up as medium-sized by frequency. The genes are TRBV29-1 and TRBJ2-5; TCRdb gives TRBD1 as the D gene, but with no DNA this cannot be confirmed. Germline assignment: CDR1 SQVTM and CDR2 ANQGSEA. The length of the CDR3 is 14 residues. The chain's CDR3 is CSVRIQGVSETQYF.

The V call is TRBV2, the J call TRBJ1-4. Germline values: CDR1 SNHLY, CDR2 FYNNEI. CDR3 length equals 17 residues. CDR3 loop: CASSEFSPLRHNEKLFF.

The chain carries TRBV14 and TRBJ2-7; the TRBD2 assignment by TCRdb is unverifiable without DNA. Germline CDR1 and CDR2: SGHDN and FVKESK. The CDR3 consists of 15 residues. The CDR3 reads CASSPGWDGSYEQYF.

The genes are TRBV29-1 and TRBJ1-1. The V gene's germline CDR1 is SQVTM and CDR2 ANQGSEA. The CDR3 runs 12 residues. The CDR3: CSELSGLAEAFF.

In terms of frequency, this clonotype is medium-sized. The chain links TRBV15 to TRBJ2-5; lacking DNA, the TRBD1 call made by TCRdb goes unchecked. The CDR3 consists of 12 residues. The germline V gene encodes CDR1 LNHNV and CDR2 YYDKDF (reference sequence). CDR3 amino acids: CATRDRDETQYF. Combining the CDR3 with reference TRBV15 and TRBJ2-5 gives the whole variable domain DAMVIQNPRYQVTQFGKPVTLSCSQTLNHNVMYWYQQKSSQAPKLLFHYYDKDFNNEADTPDNFQSRRPNTSFCFLDIRSPGLGDTAMYLCATRDRDETQYFGPGTRLLVL.

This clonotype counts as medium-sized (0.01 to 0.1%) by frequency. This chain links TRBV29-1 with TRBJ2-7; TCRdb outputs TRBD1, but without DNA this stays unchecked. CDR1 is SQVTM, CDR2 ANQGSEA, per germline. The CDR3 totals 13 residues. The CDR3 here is CSVAGTGLGEQYF.

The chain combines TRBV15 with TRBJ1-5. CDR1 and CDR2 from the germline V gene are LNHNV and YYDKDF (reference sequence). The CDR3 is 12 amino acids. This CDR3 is CATSRVGQPQHF.

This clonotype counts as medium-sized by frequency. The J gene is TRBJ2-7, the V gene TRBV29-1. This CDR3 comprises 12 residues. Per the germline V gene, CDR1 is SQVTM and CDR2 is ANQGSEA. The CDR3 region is CSISDSNYEQYF.

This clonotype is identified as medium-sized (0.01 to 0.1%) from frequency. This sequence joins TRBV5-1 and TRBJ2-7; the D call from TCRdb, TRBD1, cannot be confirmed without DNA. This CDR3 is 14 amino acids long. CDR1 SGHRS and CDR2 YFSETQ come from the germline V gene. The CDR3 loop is CASSSRQGAYEQYF. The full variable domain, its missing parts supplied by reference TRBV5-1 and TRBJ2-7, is KAGVTQTPRYLIKTRGQQVTLSCSPISGHRSVSWYQQTPGQGLQFLFEYFSETQRNKGNFPGRFSGRQFSNSRSEMNVSTLELGDSALYLCASSSRQGAYEQYFGPGTRLTVT.

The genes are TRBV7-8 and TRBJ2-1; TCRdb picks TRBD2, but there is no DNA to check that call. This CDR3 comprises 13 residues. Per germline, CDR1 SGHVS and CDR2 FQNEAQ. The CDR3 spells CASSLGGLGEQFF.

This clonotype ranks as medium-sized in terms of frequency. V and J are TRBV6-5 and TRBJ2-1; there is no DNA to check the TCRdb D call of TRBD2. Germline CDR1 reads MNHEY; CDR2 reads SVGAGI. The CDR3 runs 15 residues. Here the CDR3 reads CASSYSRLAGVEQFF.

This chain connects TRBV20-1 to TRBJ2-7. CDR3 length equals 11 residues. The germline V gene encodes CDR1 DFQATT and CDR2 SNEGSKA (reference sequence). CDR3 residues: CSARFSYEQYF.

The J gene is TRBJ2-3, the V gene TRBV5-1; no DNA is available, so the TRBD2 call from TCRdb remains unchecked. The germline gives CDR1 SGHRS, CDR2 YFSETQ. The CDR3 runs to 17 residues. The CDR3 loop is CASSFGTSGGSTDTQYF.

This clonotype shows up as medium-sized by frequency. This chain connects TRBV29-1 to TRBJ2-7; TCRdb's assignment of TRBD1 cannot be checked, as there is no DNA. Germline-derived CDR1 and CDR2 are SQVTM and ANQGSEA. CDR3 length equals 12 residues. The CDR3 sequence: CSVSTGSYEQYF.

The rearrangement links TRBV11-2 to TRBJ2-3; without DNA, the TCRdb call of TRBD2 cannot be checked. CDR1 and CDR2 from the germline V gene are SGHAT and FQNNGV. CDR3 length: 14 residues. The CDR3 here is CASNEGGGTDTQYF.

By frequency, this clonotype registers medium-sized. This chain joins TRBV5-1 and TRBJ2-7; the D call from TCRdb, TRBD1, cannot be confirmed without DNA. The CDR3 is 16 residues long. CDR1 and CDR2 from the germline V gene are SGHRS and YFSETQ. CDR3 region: CASSLAATYRNYEQYF.

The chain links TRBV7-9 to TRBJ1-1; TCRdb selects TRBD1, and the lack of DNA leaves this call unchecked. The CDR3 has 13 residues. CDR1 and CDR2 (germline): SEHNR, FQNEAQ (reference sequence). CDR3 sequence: CASSLDRYTEAFF.

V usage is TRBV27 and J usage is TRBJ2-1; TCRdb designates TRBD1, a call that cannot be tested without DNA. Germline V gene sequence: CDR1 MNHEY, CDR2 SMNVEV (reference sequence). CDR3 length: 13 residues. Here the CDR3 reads CASSPDRGNEQFF.

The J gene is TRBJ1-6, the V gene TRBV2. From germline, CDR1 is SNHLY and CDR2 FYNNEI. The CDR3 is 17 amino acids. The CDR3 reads CASRQTTYSSYNSPLHF.

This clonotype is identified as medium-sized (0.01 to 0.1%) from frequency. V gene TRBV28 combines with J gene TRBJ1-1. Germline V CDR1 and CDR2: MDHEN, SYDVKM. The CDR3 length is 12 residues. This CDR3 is CASSLMGNEAFF.

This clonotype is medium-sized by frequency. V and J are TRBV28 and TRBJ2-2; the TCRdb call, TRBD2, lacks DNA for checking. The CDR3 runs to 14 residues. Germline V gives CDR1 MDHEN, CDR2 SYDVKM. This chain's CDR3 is CASSFAGVPGELFF.

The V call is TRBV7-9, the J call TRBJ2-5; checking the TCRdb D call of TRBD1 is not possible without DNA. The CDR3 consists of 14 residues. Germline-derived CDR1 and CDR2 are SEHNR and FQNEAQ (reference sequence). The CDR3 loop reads CASSSTGTQETQYF.

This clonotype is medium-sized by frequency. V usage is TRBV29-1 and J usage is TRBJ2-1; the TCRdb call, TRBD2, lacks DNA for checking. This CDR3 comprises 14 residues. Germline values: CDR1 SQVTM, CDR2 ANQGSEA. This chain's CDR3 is CSVDSLAGRNEQFF.

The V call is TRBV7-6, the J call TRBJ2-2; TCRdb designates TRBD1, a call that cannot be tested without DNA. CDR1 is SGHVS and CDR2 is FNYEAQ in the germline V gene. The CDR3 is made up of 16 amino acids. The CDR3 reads CASSLARTGNTGELFF.